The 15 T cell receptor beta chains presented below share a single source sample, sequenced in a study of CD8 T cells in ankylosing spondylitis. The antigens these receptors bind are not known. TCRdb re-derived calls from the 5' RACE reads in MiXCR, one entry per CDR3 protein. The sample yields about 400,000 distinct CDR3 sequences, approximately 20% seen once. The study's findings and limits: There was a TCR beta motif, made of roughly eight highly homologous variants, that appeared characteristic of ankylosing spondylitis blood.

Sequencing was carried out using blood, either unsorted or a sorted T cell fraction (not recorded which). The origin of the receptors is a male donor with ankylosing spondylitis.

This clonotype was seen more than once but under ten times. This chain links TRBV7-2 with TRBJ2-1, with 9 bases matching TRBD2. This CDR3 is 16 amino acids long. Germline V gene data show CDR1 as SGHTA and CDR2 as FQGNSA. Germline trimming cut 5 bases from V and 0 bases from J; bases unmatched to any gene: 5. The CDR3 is CASSRLAESSYNEQFF. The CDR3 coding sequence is TGTGCCAGCAGCCGACTAGCGGAGAGCTCCTACAATGAGCAGTTCTTC.

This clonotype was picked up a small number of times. DNA for the CDR3: TGTGCCAGCAGCGCAACGCCGGTGAACACTGAAGCTTTCTTT. Residues: CASSATPVNTEAFF. V is TRBV9 and J is TRBJ1-1; no reliable D call. V shed 3 bases and J shed 0 bases, with 9 bases lying between them. Per the germline V gene, CDR1 is SGDLS and CDR2 is YYNGEE. The CDR3 is 14 amino acids.

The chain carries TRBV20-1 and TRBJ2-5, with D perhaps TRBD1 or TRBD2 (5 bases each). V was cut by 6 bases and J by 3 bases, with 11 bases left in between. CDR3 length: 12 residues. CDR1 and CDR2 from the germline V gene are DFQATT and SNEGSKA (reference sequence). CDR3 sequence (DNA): TGCAGTGCCCAGGGAGCTGAAGAGACCCAGTACTTC. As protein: CSAQGAEETQYF.

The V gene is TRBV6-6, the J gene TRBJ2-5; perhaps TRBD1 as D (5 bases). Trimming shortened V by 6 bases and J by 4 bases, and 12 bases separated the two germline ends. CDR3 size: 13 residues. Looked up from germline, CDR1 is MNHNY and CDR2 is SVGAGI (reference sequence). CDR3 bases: TGTGCCAGCAGCCAGGACATATCAGAGACCCAGTACTTC. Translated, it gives CASSQDISETQYF.

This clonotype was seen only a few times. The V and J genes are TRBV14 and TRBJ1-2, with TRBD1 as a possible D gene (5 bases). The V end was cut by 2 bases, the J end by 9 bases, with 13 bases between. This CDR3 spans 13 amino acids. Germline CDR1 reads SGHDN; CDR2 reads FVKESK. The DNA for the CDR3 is TGTGCCAGCAGCCAATCGTGGGGCACACGCTACACCTTC. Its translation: CASSQSWGTRYTF.

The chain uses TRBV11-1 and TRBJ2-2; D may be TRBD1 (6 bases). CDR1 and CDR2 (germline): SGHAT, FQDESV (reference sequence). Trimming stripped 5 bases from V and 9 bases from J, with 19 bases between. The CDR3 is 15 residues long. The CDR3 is CASSPGTRSGRELFF. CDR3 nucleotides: TGTGCCAGCAGCCCGGGGACAAGGAGTGGCCGGGAGCTGTTTTTT.

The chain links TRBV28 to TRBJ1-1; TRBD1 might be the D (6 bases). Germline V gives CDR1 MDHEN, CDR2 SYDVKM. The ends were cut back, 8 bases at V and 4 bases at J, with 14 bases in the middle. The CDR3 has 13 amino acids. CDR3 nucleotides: TGTGCCAGCGGAACAACAGGGATCACTGAAGCTTTCTTT. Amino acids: CASGTTGITEAFF.

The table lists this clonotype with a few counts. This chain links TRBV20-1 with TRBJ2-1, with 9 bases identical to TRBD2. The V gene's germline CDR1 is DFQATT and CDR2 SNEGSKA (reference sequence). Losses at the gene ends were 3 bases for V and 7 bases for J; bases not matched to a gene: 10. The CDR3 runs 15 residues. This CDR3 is CSASPGRGRVNEQFF. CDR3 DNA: TGCAGTGCTAGCCCGGGGCGCGGGAGGGTGAATGAGCAGTTCTTC.

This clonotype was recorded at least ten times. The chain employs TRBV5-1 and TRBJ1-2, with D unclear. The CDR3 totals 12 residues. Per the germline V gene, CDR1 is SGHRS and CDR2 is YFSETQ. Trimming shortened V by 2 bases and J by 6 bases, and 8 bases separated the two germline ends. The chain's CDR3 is CASSLTADGYTF. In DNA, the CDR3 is TGCGCCAGCAGCTTAACCGCGGATGGCTACACCTTC.

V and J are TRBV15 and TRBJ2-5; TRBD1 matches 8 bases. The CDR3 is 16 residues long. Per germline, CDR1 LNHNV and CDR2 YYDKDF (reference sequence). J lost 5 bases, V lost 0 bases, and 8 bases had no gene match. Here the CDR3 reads CATSRDRTGMGETQYF. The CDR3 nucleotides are TGTGCCACCAGCAGAGATAGGACAGGGATGGGGGAGACCCAGTACTTC.

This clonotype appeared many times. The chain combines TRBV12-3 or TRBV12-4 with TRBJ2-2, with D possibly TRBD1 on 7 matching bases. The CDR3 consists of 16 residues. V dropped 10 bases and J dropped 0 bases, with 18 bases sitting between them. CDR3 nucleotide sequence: TGTGCCACCCTCAGGGGGGACGGAACGAACACCGGGGAGCTGTTTTTT. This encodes CATLRGDGTNTGELFF.

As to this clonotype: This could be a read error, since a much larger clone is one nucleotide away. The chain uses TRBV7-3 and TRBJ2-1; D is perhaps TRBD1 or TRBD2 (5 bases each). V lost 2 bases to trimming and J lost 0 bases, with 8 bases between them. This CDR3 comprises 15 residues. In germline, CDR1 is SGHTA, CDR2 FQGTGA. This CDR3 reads CASSLEGISYNEQFF. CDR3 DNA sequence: TGTGCCAGCAGCTTAGAGGGGATCTCCTACAATGAGCAGTTCTTC.

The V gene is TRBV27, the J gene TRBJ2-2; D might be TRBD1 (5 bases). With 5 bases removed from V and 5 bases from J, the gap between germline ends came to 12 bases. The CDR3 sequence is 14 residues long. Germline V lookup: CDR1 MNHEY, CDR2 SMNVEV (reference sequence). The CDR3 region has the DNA TGTGCCAGCAGTACCCCAGGGTGGACCGGGGAGCTGTTTTTT. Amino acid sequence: CASSTPGWTGELFF.

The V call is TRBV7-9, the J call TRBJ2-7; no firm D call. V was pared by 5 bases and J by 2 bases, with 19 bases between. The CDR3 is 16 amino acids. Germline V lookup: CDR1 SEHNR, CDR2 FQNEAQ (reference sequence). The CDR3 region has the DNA TGTGCCAGCAGCCACCCTGAGAGGAACAGAGCCTACGAGCAGTACTTC. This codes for CASSHPERNRAYEQYF.

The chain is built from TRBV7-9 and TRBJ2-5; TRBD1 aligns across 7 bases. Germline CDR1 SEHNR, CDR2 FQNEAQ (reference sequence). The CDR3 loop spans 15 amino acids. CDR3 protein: CCSSPTGSILETQYF. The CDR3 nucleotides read TGTTGCAGCAGCCCGACAGGGTCCATCCTAGAGACCCAGTACTTC. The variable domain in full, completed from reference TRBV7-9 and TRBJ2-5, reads DTGVSQNPRHKITKRGQNVTFRCDPISEHNRLYWYRQTLGQGPEFLTYFQNEAQLEKSRLLSDRFSAERPKGSFSTLEIQRTEQGDSAMYLCCSSPTGSILETQYFGPGTRLLVL.